The TCR beta chain under discussion was sequenced for a study of T cell responses to AZD1222 COVID-19 vaccine. Study-level findings and limits: Of spike-specific TCRs, nearly half reportedly target regions left unmutated in variants. Spike was spanned by vaccine-associated CD4 TCRs, with dominance at 160-218 and 743-854. Donors, mostly white British, included more females; clonal diversity was possibly underestimated. The breadth and depth of Spike-specific TCRs increased once two AZD1222 doses had been given.

Some clones are missing from TCRdb's copy, which holds only in-frame ones; the method was immunoSEQ multiplex PCR. The repertoire holds under 150,000 clones, with roughly 92% as singletons. V lost 0 bases to trimming and J lost 6 bases; unmatched junction nucleotides: 7. This CDR3 region has 15 residues. Germline CDR1 reads LGHNA; CDR2 reads YSLEER. Comment on this clone: The antigen is not known.

The sequence came from an adult who received the AZD1222 COVID-19 vaccine. The chain joins TRBV4-3 to TRBJ2-7; the match to TRBD1 covers 8 bases. Sequencing was performed on peripheral blood, taken 28 days after the second AZD1222 dose. The CDR3 loop is CASSQEDREPLEQYF. CDR3 DNA: TGCGCCAGCAGCCAAGAGGACAGGGAGCCCCTCGAGCAGTACTTC.